The T cell receptor (beta chain) described here comes from a study of T cell responses to AZD1222 COVID-19 vaccine. Study results and limitations: Just five to seven AZD1222 recipients tested seropositive at baseline. Donor demographics were predominantly white British with a female majority; clonal diversity may be underestimated. Spike-specific TCR breadth and depth went up after people got two AZD1222 doses.

Clones were read by immunoSEQ multiplex PCR, and TCRdb kept only the in-frame ones, dropping some. The data contain 150,000 to 200,000 clones, around 92% of them seen just once; the ten biggest clones take up about 10%. Concerning this clone itself: Its antigen is still unknown.

The clonotype comes from an adult in good health. Sequencing used peripheral blood, obtained on day 0 of AZD1222 vaccination.

In nucleotides, the CDR3 is TGTGCCAGCAGTTTGGGGGGGGGATCACCCCTCCACTTT. This sequence encodes CASSLGGGSPLHF. The rearrangement joins TRBV27 to TRBJ1-6; a possible D gene is TRBD1 (5 bases). There are 13 residues in the CDR3. Germline CDR1 reads MNHEY; CDR2 reads SMNVEV (reference sequence). V shed 3 bases and J shed 10 bases, with 10 bases lying between them.